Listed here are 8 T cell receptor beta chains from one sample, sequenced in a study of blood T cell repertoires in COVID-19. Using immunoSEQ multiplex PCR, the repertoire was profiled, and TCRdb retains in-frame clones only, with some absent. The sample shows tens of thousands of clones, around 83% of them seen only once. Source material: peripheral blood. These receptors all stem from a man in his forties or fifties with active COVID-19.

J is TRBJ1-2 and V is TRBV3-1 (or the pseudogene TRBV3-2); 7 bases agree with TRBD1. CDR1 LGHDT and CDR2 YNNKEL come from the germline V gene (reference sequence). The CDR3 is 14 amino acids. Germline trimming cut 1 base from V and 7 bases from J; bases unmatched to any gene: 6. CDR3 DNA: TGTGCCAGCAGCCAAGGTCAGGGGGTTGCTGGCTACACCTTC. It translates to CASSQGQGVAGYTF.

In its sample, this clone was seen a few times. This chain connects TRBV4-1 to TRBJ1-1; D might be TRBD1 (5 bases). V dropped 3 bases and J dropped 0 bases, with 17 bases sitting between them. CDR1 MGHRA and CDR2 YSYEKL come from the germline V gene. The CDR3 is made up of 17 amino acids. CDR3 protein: CASSHGQLRGMNTEAFF. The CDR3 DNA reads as TGCGCCAGCAGCCATGGACAACTACGAGGTATGAACACTGAAGCTTTCTTT.

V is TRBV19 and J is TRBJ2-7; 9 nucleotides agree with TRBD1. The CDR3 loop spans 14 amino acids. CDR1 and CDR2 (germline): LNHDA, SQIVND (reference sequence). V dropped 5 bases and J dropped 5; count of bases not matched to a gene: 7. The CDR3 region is CASSLGDRVDEQYF. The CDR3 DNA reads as TGTGCCAGTAGTCTGGGGGACAGGGTTGACGAGCAGTACTTC. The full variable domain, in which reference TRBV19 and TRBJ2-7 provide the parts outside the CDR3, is DGGITQSPKYLFRKEGQNVTLSCEQNLNHDAMYWYRQDPGQGLRLIYYSQIVNDFQKGDIAEGYSVSREKKESFPLTVTSAQKNPTAFYLCASSLGDRVDEQYFGPGTRLTVT.

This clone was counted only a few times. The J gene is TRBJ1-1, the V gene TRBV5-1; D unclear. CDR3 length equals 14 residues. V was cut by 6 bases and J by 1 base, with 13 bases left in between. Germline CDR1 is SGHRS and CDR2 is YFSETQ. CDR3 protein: CASNPGSPNTEAFF. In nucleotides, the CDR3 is TGCGCCAGCAACCCGGGGTCTCCGAACACTGAAGCTTTCTTT. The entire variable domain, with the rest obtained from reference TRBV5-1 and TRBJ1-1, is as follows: KAGVTQTPRYLIKTRGQQVTLSCSPISGHRSVSWYQQTPGQGLQFLFEYFSETQRNKGNFPGRFSGRQFSNSRSEMNVSTLELGDSALYLCASNPGSPNTEAFFGQGTRLTVV.

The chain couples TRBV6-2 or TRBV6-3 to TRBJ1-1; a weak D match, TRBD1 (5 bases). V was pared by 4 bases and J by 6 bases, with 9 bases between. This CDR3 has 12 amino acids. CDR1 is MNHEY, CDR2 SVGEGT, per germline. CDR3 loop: CASSLGGSEAFF. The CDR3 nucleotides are TGTGCCAGCAGTTTGGGGGGGTCTGAAGCTTTCTTT.

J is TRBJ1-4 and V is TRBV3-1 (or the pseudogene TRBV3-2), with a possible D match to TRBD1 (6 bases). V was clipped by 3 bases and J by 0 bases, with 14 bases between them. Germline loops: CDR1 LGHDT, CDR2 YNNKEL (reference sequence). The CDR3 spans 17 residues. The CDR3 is CASSQRGSGTTNEKLFF. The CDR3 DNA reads TGTGCCAGCAGCCAGAGGGGGAGCGGTACAACTAATGAAAAACTGTTTTTT.

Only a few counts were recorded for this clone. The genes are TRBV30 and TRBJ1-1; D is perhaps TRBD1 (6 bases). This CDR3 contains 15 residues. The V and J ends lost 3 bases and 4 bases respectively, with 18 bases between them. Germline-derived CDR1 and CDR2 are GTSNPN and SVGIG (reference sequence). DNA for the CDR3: TGTGCCTGGAGAATCCCGGACAGAGCCACCACTGAAGCTTTCTTT. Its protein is CAWRIPDRATTEAFF.

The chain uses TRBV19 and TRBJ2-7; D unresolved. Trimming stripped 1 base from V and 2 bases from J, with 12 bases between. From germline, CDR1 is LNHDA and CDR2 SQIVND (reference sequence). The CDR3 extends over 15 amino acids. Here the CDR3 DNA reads TGTGCCAGTAGTATAGGGTCCATAAGCCCCTACGAGCAGTACTTC. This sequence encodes CASSIGSISPYEQYF.